Below, 16 T cell receptor beta chains from the same sample are listed, as sequenced in a study of blood T cell repertoires in COVID-19. This table comes from immunoSEQ multiplex PCR, and its TCRdb copy is limited to in-frame clones, with some not included. The sample lists approximately 270,000 clones, around 89% seen once, with roughly 6% in the top ten. Sequencing was performed on peripheral blood. Source of these receptors: a woman between 25 and 40 years old with COVID-19, enrolled during active disease.

This sequence joins TRBV7-8 and TRBJ1-5, with 9 bases aligning to TRBD1. CDR1 and CDR2 from the germline V gene are SGHVS and FQNEAQ. CDR3 length: 19 residues. V lost 3 bases, J lost 4 bases, and 16 bases stayed unmatched. CDR3 bases: TGTGCCAGCAGCTTTTTTCGTTCGTTAGGGACAGGGTCTAATCAGCCCCAGCATTTT. This codes for CASSFFRSLGTGSNQPQHF.

Worth noting for this clone: This specimen includes other DNA sequences encoding the same CDR3. V and J are TRBV2 and TRBJ1-2; 10 nucleotides agree with TRBD1. The junction had 3 bases not matched to a gene; V was cut back by 4 bases and J by 4 bases. Germline CDR1 and CDR2: SNHLY and FYNNEI. This CDR3 region has 14 residues. The CDR3 bases are TGTGCCAGCAGTGGGGGACAGGGGCTCTATGGCTACACCTTC. Protein: CASSGGQGLYGYTF.

The CDR3 loop is CASSQDSTSSGRSNEQFF. As DNA, the CDR3 is TGCGCCAGCAGCCAAGATTCCACCTCTAGCGGGAGGTCCAATGAGCAGTTCTTC. V usage is TRBV4-3 and J usage is TRBJ2-1, with TRBD2 matching 11 bases. Trimming removed 0 bases from V and 6 bases from J; junction bases left unmatched: 10. Germline CDR1 and CDR2: LGHNA and YSLEER. This CDR3 has 18 amino acids.

The V and J genes are TRBV28 and TRBJ2-5, with 7 bases that match TRBD2. Trimming cost V 1 base and J 3 bases; bases outside gene matches: 8. The V gene's germline CDR1 is MDHEN and CDR2 SYDVKM. CDR3 length: 16 residues. CDR3 nucleotides: TGTGCCAGCAGTTTATTAACGGCTAGCGGCAAAGAGACCCAGTACTTC. It translates to CASSLLTASGKETQYF.

The CDR3 loop reads CASSLQGYEQYF. CDR3 DNA: TGTGCCAGCAGCTTACAGGGCTACGAGCAGTACTTC. The V and J genes are TRBV7-9 and TRBJ2-7; a weak D match, TRBD1 (5 bases). Trimming cost V 2 bases and J 3 bases, with 5 bases left between them. Germline V gene data show CDR1 as SEHNR and CDR2 as FQNEAQ (reference sequence). The CDR3 covers 12 residues.

The chain is built from TRBV2 and TRBJ1-2; the match to TRBD1 covers 9 bases. There are 15 residues in the CDR3. Germline lookup yields CDR1 SNHLY and CDR2 FYNNEI. Trimming took 3 bases from V and 6 from J; bases not matched to a gene: 8. The CDR3 region has the DNA TGTGCCAGCAGTGACGACCGGACAGGGGAGGATGGCTACACCTTC. The encoded protein is CASSDDRTGEDGYTF.

CDR3 nucleotide sequence: TGTGCCAGCAGCTTGGGCGTCGTAAGGGGTTCACCCCTCCACTTT. Its protein product is CASSLGVVRGSPLHF. This chain connects TRBV5-6 to TRBJ1-6; D may be TRBD1 (5 bases). The CDR3 has 15 residues. Trimming removed 0 bases from V and 9 bases from J, with 13 bases in between. Looked up from germline, CDR1 is SGHDT and CDR2 is YYEEEE.

The rearrangement links TRBV27 to TRBJ1-1; D unresolved. V was cut by 5 bases and J by 6 bases, with 7 bases left in between. CDR1 is MNHEY and CDR2 is SMNVEV in the germline V gene (reference sequence). The CDR3 length is 11 residues. DNA of the CDR3: TGTGCCAGCAGTCCACTTGCTGAAGCTTTCTTT. Its protein is CASSPLAEAFF.

The chain has TRBV6-5 and TRBJ2-1; a possible D gene is TRBD2 (6 bases). CDR1 is MNHEY, CDR2 SVGAGI, per germline. Trimming took off 6 bases at V and 8 bases at J, with 17 bases between the two ends. This CDR3 contains 14 residues. DNA for the CDR3: TGTGCCAGCAGCTCGAAGGTCCGCGGGGATGAGCAGTTCTTC. Translating it yields CASSSKVRGDEQFF.

The genes are TRBV19 and TRBJ1-2; 9 bases match TRBD1. The germline gives CDR1 LNHDA, CDR2 SQIVND (reference sequence). The length of the CDR3 is 14 residues. Unmatched junction bases numbered 3, after V lost 4 bases and J lost 3 bases. The CDR3 protein is CASSSGTGHYGYTF. The CDR3 DNA follows: TGTGCCAGTAGTAGCGGGACAGGGCACTATGGCTACACCTTC. Looking up the rest from reference TRBV19 and TRBJ1-2 gives the full variable domain: DGGITQSPKYLFRKEGQNVTLSCEQNLNHDAMYWYRQDPGQGLRLIYYSQIVNDFQKGDIAEGYSVSREKKESFPLTVTSAQKNPTAFYLCASSSGTGHYGYTFGSGTRLTVV.

The CDR3 is CASSDSGAANTGELFF. The CDR3 nucleotides read TGCGCCAGCAGCGATAGCGGGGCCGCGAACACCGGGGAGCTGTTTTTT. The chain carries TRBV5-1 and TRBJ2-2; 8 nucleotides agree with TRBD2. Germline CDR1 and CDR2: SGHRS and YFSETQ. The CDR3 spans 16 residues. Germline trimming cut 4 bases from V and 0 bases from J; bases unmatched to any gene: 5.

This sequence joins TRBV29-1 and TRBJ1-2; 8 bases are a match to TRBD1. J was trimmed by 6 bases and V by 7 bases; bases with no gene match: 10. CDR1 is SQVTM and CDR2 is ANQGSEA in the germline V gene. CDR3 length: 13 amino acids. The CDR3 DNA follows: TGCAGCGCCACTCGGACAGGGACAGATGGCTACACCTTC. It translates to CSATRTGTDGYTF. Using reference TRBV29-1 and TRBJ1-2 for the parts outside the CDR3, the full variable domain is SAVISQKPSRDICQRGTSLTIQCQVDSQVTMMFWYRQQPGQSLTLIATANQGSEATYESGFVIDKFPISRPNLTFSTLTVSNMSPEDSSIYLCSATRTGTDGYTFGSGTRLTVV.

The chain recombines TRBV11-1 with TRBJ2-2, with D unclear. This CDR3 contains 13 residues. Trimming took 5 bases from V and 5 from J, leaving 9 bases between them. Germline values: CDR1 SGHAT, CDR2 FQDESV (reference sequence). The CDR3 loop is CASSPTLTGELFF. For the CDR3, the DNA is TGTGCCAGCAGCCCAACTTTGACCGGGGAGCTGTTTTTT.

This clone was observed a single time. The rearrangement uses TRBV2 and TRBJ1-1; D may be TRBD1 (5 bases). Germline CDR1 is SNHLY and CDR2 is FYNNEI. The ends were cut back, 6 bases at V and 0 bases at J, with 14 bases in the middle. The length of the CDR3 is 15 residues. DNA of the CDR3: TGTGCCAGCAGGGAGCAGGGCACTATGAACACTGAAGCTTTCTTT. Its protein product is CASREQGTMNTEAFF. Using reference TRBV2 and TRBJ1-1 for the parts outside the CDR3, the full variable domain is EPEVTQTPSHQVTQMGQEVILRCVPISNHLYFYWYRQILGQKVEFLVSFYNNEISEKSEIFDDQFSVERPDGSNFTLKIRSTKLEDSAMYFCASREQGTMNTEAFFGQGTRLTVV.

The chain recombines TRBV24-1 with TRBJ1-2; possibly TRBD1 for D (5 bases). Germline CDR1 is KGHDR and CDR2 is SFDVKD. The CDR3 extends over 15 amino acids. Trimming took 3 bases from V and 4 from J, leaving 14 bases between them. The CDR3 protein is CATSDPTATSYGYTF. CDR3 in DNA: TGTGCCACCAGTGATCCGACAGCTACTTCCTATGGCTACACCTTC.

This clone occurred once. V gene TRBV7-2 combines with J gene TRBJ1-2, with a tentative D call TRBD1 (5 bases). Trimming took off 1 base at V and 3 bases at J, with 18 bases between the two ends. Looked up from germline, CDR1 is SGHTA and CDR2 is FQGNSA. This CDR3 has 17 amino acids. In DNA, the CDR3 is TGTGCCAGCAGCTTAGTGGGGCAGGGAGGTTTATACTATGGCTACACCTTC. Encoded protein: CASSLVGQGGLYYGYTF. The variable domain in full, with the rest retrieved from reference TRBV7-2 and TRBJ1-2, is GAGVSQSPSNKVTEKGKDVELRCDPISGHTALYWYRQSLGQGLEFLIYFQGNSAPDKSGLPSDRFSAERTGGSVSTLTIQRTQQEDSAVYLCASSLVGQGGLYYGYTFGSGTRLTVV.